Following are 23 T cell receptor beta chains from one sample sequenced in a study of blood T cells in healthy people across ages. Combining a sample-barcoded 5' primer with a J-beta primer mix, a second PCR ran for about 7 to 12 cycles. TCRdb itself ran the 5' RACE reads through MiXCR, one entry per CDR3 protein. This table holds about 640,000 distinct CDR3 sequences, roughly 58% found once. The sample taken for sequencing was blood. The source is a man aged 55 to 70 in good health.

The sample holds one count of this clonotype. This may stem from a read error, because a much larger clone lies one nucleotide away. The chain combines TRBV14 with TRBJ1-1; D is undetermined. CDR1 is SGHDN, CDR2 FVKESK, per germline. The CDR3 is 13 amino acids. The CDR3 reads CTSSHPDMYEAFF. The CDR3 DNA reads TGTACCAGCAGCCACCCCGACATGTATGAAGCTTTCTTT.

The V call is TRBV5-1, the J call TRBJ2-5; D gene uncertain. The germline V gene encodes CDR1 SGHRS and CDR2 YFSETQ. This CDR3 has 12 residues. Trimming cost V 6 bases and J 0 bases, with 6 bases left between them. DNA for the CDR3: TGCGCCAGCACCTGGGACCAAGAGACCCAGTACTTC. This translates into CASTWDQETQYF.

The CDR3: CASSSGFLNSPLHF. CDR3 nucleotides: TGTGCCAGCAGCTCGGGGTTTCTTAATTCACCCCTCCACTTT. The gene calls are TRBV14 and TRBJ1-6; D is undetermined. The CDR3 has 14 amino acids. In germline, CDR1 is SGHDN, CDR2 FVKESK. Trimming shortened V by 5 bases and J by 6 bases, and 11 bases separated the two germline ends.

This clonotype was seen once. This chain uses TRBV3-1 with TRBJ2-7; D gene ambiguous. Trimming pared 0 bases from V and 0 bases from J, leaving 12 bases between. The CDR3 sequence is 16 residues long. The germline V gene has CDR1 LGHDT and CDR2 YNNKEL (reference sequence). The CDR3 loop reads CASSQDGGASSYEQYF. The CDR3 DNA sequence: TGTGCCAGCAGCCAAGATGGTGGCGCGAGCTCCTACGAGCAGTACTTC.

The chain links TRBV6-5 to TRBJ2-3; D is unresolved. Trimming removed 8 bases at V and 0 bases at J, with 18 bases between. Germline V lookup: CDR1 MNHEY, CDR2 SVGAGI. This CDR3 spans 16 amino acids. The CDR3: CASSLGGPHSTDTQYF. CDR3 sequence (DNA): TGTGCCAGCTCCCTAGGTGGTCCTCATAGCACAGATACGCAGTATTTT.

The chain combines TRBV5-1 with TRBJ2-7; TRBD1 agrees at 10 bases. The DNA end favors TRBJ2-5, so the J call may be wrong. CDR1 SGHRS and CDR2 YFSETQ come from the germline V gene. This CDR3 has 16 residues. The CDR3 loop is CASSRTGTGAGETQYF. In DNA form, the CDR3 reads TGCGCCAGCAGCCGAACCGGGACAGGGGCCGGAGAGACCCAGTACTTC.

This clonotype was recorded a few times. This chain uses TRBV29-1 with TRBJ2-5, with 8 bases fitting TRBD2. This CDR3 comprises 13 residues. Per germline, CDR1 SQVTM and CDR2 ANQGSEA. The V gene end was trimmed by 5 bases and the J gene end by 1 base; junction bases not matched to a gene: 3. The CDR3 DNA follows: TGCAGCGTTAGGAGCGGGGGCCAAGAGACCCAGTACTTC. This codes for CSVRSGGQETQYF.

This clonotype showed up just once. The gene calls are TRBV7-9 and TRBJ1-2, with 10 bases lining up with TRBD1. The CDR3 length is 15 residues. The V segment lost 5 bases and the J segment 4 bases; nucleotides outside the gene matches: 7. Per the germline V gene, CDR1 is SEHNR and CDR2 is FQNEAQ (reference sequence). CDR3 region: CASSGLGQGGYGYTF. The CDR3 coding sequence is TGTGCCAGCAGCGGCCTCGGACAGGGGGGCTATGGCTACACCTTC.

This clonotype was counted ten times or more. The V call is TRBV7-2, the J call TRBJ2-5; 8 nucleotides agree with TRBD2. The CDR3 covers 13 residues. V lost 6 bases to trimming and J lost 4 bases; unmatched junction nucleotides: 4. The germline CDR1 and CDR2 sequences are SGHTA and FQGNSA. The CDR3 nucleotides are TGTGCCAGCAGTCTTAGCGGGGCAGAGACCCAGTACTTC. It yields the protein CASSLSGAETQYF.

The chain joins TRBV5-1 to TRBJ2-3; perhaps TRBD2 as D (7 bases). Trimming took 4 bases from V and 1 from J, leaving 16 bases between them. The CDR3 is made up of 16 amino acids. Germline assignment: CDR1 SGHRS and CDR2 YFSETQ. The CDR3 loop is CASSAGAGVGTDTQYF. Written as DNA, the CDR3 is TGCGCCAGCAGCGCAGGGGCGGGGGTGGGCACAGATACGCAGTATTTT. The full variable domain, with the rest looked up from reference TRBV5-1 and TRBJ2-3, is KAGVTQTPRYLIKTRGQQVTLSCSPISGHRSVSWYQQTPGQGLQFLFEYFSETQRNKGNFPGRFSGRQFSNSRSEMNVSTLELGDSALYLCASSAGAGVGTDTQYFGPGTRLTVL.

V usage is TRBV20-1 and J usage is TRBJ1-6, with D unresolved. Per the germline V gene, CDR1 is DFQATT and CDR2 is SNEGSKA (reference sequence). Trimming removed 3 bases at V and 9 bases at J, with 15 bases between. This CDR3 has 14 residues. The CDR3 nucleotides read TGCAGTGCTAGCACCGTCCCCTCCGGTTCACCCCTCCACTTT. Amino acids: CSASTVPSGSPLHF.

This chain links TRBV20-1 with TRBJ1-6; 11 positions match TRBD1. Germline CDR1 reads DFQATT; CDR2 reads SNEGSKA (reference sequence). Unmatched junction bases numbered 6, after V lost 5 bases and J lost 6 bases. There are 15 residues in the CDR3. CDR3 protein: CSASGQGARNSPLHF. CDR3 sequence (DNA): TGCAGTGCTTCCGGACAGGGGGCGCGTAATTCACCCCTCCACTTT.

The V and J genes are TRBV4-2 and TRBJ2-7, with D uncertain. CDR1 is LGHNA, CDR2 YNFKEQ, per germline. The CDR3 runs to 14 residues. Trimming shortened V by 4 bases and J by 6 bases, and 16 bases separated the two germline ends. CDR3 protein: CASSPQEQPGEQYF. The DNA of the CDR3 is TGTGCCAGCAGCCCCCAAGAACAACCTGGCGAGCAGTACTTC.

A few counts support this clonotype. This rearrangement joins TRBV5-1 to TRBJ2-1, with 9 positions matching TRBD2. The last part of the DNA fits TRBJ2-7 better; the J call may be wrong. Germline V CDR1 and CDR2: SGHRS, YFSETQ. The CDR3 totals 15 residues. CDR3 amino acids: CASSPSGDSYNEQYF. CDR3 sequence (DNA): TGCGCCAGCAGCCCTAGCGGGGACTCCTACAATGAGCAGTACTTC.

V usage is TRBV6-2 or TRBV6-3 and J usage is TRBJ2-4; D gene unclear. The end of the DNA aligns better with TRBJ2-5, so the J call may be wrong. This CDR3 has 14 residues. Germline V gene lookup returns CDR1 MNHEY and CDR2 SVGEGT. CDR3 coding DNA: TGTGCCAGCAGTTACCCCTGGGGCCAAGAGACCCAGTACTTC. It specifies CASSYPWGQETQYF.

V and J are TRBV6-5 and TRBJ2-1; 12 nucleotides line up with TRBD2. V shed 2 bases and J 3 bases; nucleotides not matched to a gene: 14. The CDR3 runs to 20 residues. Germline values: CDR1 MNHEY, CDR2 SVGAGI. The CDR3 is CASSYLGSLLAGGRYNEQFF. CDR3 coding DNA: TGTGCCAGCAGTTACCTCGGGTCACTACTAGCGGGGGGCCGCTACAATGAGCAGTTCTTC.

The rearrangement links TRBV18 to TRBJ2-5; D may be TRBD1 (6 bases). Germline V gene sequence: CDR1 KGHSH, CDR2 LQKENI. V was clipped by 4 bases and J by 11 bases, with 20 bases between them. The CDR3 sequence is 14 residues long. CDR3 coding DNA: TGTGCCAGCTCACGAGACGGGACATCGCTCGGGCAGTACTTC. Protein: CASSRDGTSLGQYF.

This chain uses TRBV7-8 with TRBJ2-5; 9 nucleotides agree with TRBD2. The CDR3 sequence is 15 residues long. Germline trimming cut 5 bases from V and 1 base from J; bases unmatched to any gene: 5. The germline CDR1 and CDR2 sequences are SGHVS and FQNEAQ. The CDR3 loop reads CASSQGLAIQETQYF. The DNA for the CDR3 is TGTGCCAGCAGCCAGGGACTAGCAATCCAAGAGACCCAGTACTTC.

The chain carries TRBV18 and TRBJ2-1; TRBD1 might be the D (6 bases). The germline V gene encodes CDR1 KGHSH and CDR2 LQKENI. The CDR3 contains 14 residues. Trimming stripped 3 bases from V and 9 bases from J, with 15 bases between. The CDR3 reads CASSPLTGSGEQFF. CDR3 nucleotide sequence: TGTGCCAGCTCACCCCTAACAGGGTCCGGTGAGCAGTTCTTC. Complete variable domain (other parts from reference TRBV18 and TRBJ2-1): NAGVMQNPRHLVRRRGQEARLRCSPMKGHSHVYWYRQLPEEGLKFMVYLQKENIIDESGMPKERFSAEFPKEGPSILRIQQVVRGDSAAYFCASSPLTGSGEQFFGPGTRLTVL.

This clonotype was found a few times. V is TRBV7-2 and J is TRBJ2-1; D ambiguous. The V gene's germline CDR1 is SGHTA and CDR2 FQGNSA. The CDR3 runs 14 residues. V was clipped by 0 bases and J by 7 bases, with 10 bases between them. CDR3: CASSLAIRWNEQFF. CDR3 in DNA: TGTGCCAGCAGCTTAGCGATCCGGTGGAATGAGCAGTTCTTC.

J is TRBJ2-7 and V is TRBV20-1, with D perhaps given as TRBD1 or TRBD2 (6 bases each). With 3 bases removed from V and 5 bases from J, the gap between germline ends came to 20 bases. The CDR3 is made up of 15 amino acids. Germline V gives CDR1 DFQATT, CDR2 SNEGSKA (reference sequence). In DNA, the CDR3 is TGCAGTGCTAGGGCCACAACGGGGGCTCGGAACGAGCAGTACTTC. Its protein is CSARATTGARNEQYF.

This clonotype was found many times. The V gene is TRBV4-2, the J gene TRBJ2-7; D unresolved. The germline CDR1 and CDR2 sequences are LGHNA and YNFKEQ. The ends were cut back, 1 base at V and 5 bases at J, with 18 bases in the middle. CDR3 length: 16 residues. CDR3: CASSQGASKSQDEQYF. In DNA, the CDR3 is TGTGCCAGCAGCCAAGGGGCGAGTAAATCTCAGGACGAGCAGTACTTC.

The chain's CDR3 is CASRRDRGDEQYF. The CDR3 DNA sequence: TGCGCCAGCAGGCGAGACAGGGGGGACGAGCAGTACTTC. The rearrangement links TRBV5-1 to TRBJ2-7; 9 bases are shared with TRBD1. Germline V gene lookup returns CDR1 SGHRS and CDR2 YFSETQ. V gave up 5 bases and J gave up 5 bases; unmatched junction bases: 5. This CDR3 has 13 residues. Full variable domain (missing parts from reference TRBV5-1 and TRBJ2-7): KAGVTQTPRYLIKTRGQQVTLSCSPISGHRSVSWYQQTPGQGLQFLFEYFSETQRNKGNFPGRFSGRQFSNSRSEMNVSTLELGDSALYLCASRRDRGDEQYFGPGTRLTVT.